This T cell receptor beta chain is from a study of T cells after yellow fever vaccination (dated by TCRdb to the late 2010s). At the level of the whole study: Libraries from fractions with low cell numbers were prepared with the SMART-Seq v4 Ultra Low Input RNA kit. Bulk TCR alpha and beta repertoires were sequenced longitudinally to track T-cell clones before and after primary and booster YFV17D yellow fever vaccination. Two healthy male donors, one aged 18 to 30 and one aged 30 to 39 years, were included in the cohort. Blood samples were taken at several timepoints before and after primary and secondary immunization, and bulk PBMC replicates and cell subsets were isolated. General conclusions and limits of the study: A small share of clonotypes was detected in both CD4 and CD8 compartments, with the overlap likely arising from convergent recombination. After the booster, most of the clones that had expanded following primary vaccination were detected again (roughly 97% of CD4 and roughly nine tenths of CD8), which suggests that memory was broadly maintained. Computational filtering was required because FACS-sorted repertoires could contain abundant contaminating clonotypes from the bulk population. Compared with the primary T-cell response, the secondary T-cell response was faster but weaker, reaching its peak on day 5 rather than on day 15. The study included only a couple of donors, which limits how far the findings can be generalized.

There are a few counts of this clonotype. What antigen it recognizes has not been identified. There are no base qualities to consult, and no much larger clone falls within one base. The treatment or condition label corresponds to: live attenuated yellow fever vaccine strain. At each blood-draw timepoint, two biological replicates of bulk PBMCs were collected. A standard Ficoll-Paque protocol was used to isolate PBMCs from peripheral blood. TriZol was used to extract RNA from bulk PBMCs, CD4 and CD8 fractions, and dextramer-positive and dextramer-negative fractions. CDR1 and CDR2, per the germline V gene, are SGHTA and FQGNSA. The germline ends are 20 bases apart after V is trimmed by 5 bases and J by 3 bases. Spanning cysteine to phenylalanine, the CDR3 consists of 17 amino acids. This entry keeps only the CDR3 DNA: 51 bases, framed from base 1. Sequencing was carried out with an Illumina NovaSeq 6000. Synthesis of TCR cDNA relied on 5'RACE template switching, a step that introduced a universal primer site along with unique molecular identifiers. Priming for cDNA synthesis came from both the TCR alpha and TCR beta constant segments. Libraries were amplified in two PCR steps, with sample barcodes and sequencing adapters added in the second step. Sequencing of libraries was done on Illumina HiSeq 2500 (2x100 bp) or NovaSeq (2x150 bp). Under the source paper's analysis protocol: Reads were demultiplexed and collapsed into UMI consensus sequences with MIGEC, and V(D)J alignment was performed with MiXCR. Vaccine-responding clonotypes were identified with edgeR using replicate PBMC samples, with FDR below 0.01 and a log2 fold change above 5 up to day 15 being required. Bulk clonotypes were assigned CD4 or CD8 identity according to which sequenced CD4 or CD8 repertoire held them at higher abundance. The public reads were reanalyzed by TCRdb: fastp trimming at Q25, MiXCR alignment, in-frame beta chains only. Here each entry gathers all rows of one CDR3 protein and keeps the most common genes and DNA. These V and J calls originate from TCRdb's pipeline instead of the authors' own analysis. This sample lists under 500,000 distinct CDR3 sequences; over 15% were detected once. Roughly 19% of the sample rests with the top ten.

Source: PBMCs, taken before the yellow fever booster vaccination. The chain is encoded by TRBV7-2 joined to TRBJ2-4; D gene: possibly TRBD2, on 5 matching bases. This TCR was sampled from a man between 18 and 35 years old who received the YFV17D yellow fever vaccine. The DNA reads TGTGCCAGCAGCCCGCACTCCGGGAATTCGGGCAAAAACATTCAGTACTTC. The resulting protein is CASSPHSGNSGKNIQYF.